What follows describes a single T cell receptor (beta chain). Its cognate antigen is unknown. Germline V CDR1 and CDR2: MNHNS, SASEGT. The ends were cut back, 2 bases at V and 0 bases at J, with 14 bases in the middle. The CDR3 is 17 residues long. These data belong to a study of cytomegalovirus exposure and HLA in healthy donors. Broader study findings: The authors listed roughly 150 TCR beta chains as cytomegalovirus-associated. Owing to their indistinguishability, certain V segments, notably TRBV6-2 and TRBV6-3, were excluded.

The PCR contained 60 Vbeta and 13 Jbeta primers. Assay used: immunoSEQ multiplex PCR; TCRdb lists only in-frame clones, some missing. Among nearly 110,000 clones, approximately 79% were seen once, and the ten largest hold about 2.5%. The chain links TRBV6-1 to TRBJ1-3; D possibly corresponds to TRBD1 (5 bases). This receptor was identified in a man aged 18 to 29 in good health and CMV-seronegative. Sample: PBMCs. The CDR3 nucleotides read TGTGCCAGCAGTGAACGGGGACTGATGAGCTCTGGAAACACCATATATTTT. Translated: CASSERGLMSSGNTIYF.